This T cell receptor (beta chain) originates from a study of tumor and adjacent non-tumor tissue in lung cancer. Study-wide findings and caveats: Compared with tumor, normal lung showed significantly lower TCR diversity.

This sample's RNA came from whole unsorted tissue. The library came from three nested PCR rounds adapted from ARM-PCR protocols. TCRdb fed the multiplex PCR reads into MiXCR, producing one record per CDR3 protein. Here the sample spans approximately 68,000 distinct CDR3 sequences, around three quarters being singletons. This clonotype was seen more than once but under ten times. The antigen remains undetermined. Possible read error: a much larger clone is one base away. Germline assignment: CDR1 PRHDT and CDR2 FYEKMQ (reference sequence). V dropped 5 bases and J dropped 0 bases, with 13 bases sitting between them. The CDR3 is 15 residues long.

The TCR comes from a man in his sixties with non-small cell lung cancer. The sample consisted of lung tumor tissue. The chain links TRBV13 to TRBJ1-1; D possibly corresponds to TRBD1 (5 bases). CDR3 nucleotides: TGTGCCAGCAGCCTATACAGGACTTTGAACACTGAAGCTTTCTTT. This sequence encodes CASSLYRTLNTEAFF.